The rows below give T cell receptor beta chains drawn from one sample of a study of T cells in Graves' hyperthyroidism and ophthalmopathy. Via MiXCR, TCRdb re-called the multiplex PCR reads, giving one row per CDR3 protein. The sample lists roughly 700,000 distinct CDR3 sequences, 12% to 15% occurring once. Sequencing was carried out using blood. The receptors stem from a woman aged 18-29 years with Graves' hyperthyroidism. Both conserved end residues are part of each CDR3. The D gene is left open where the match is weak. Rows give clone size only sometimes, using once, few, many, or a class for an expanded clone.

few,TRBV20-1,NA,TRBJ2-7,TGCAGTGCCCAGAAACCGCTGACCTACGAGCAGTACTTC,CSAQKPLTYEQYF
NA,TRBV19,NA,TRBJ2-3,TGTGCCAGTAGCAGGGCAGGCCCGATGAGCACAGATACGCAGTATTTT,CASSRAGPMSTDTQYF
few,TRBV7-3,NA,TRBJ1-3,TGTGCCAGCAGCTTAATGCCGGGACCCGGAAACACCATATATTTT,CASSLMPGPGNTIYF
NA,TRBV28,TRBD1,TRBJ2-1,TGTGCCAGCAGTACCCCGGGACAGGGGCGCAATGAGCAGTTCTTC,CASSTPGQGRNEQFF
NA,TRBV29-1,NA,TRBJ1-3,TGCAGCGTTGCGGACGGAAACACCATATATTTT,CSVADGNTIYF
many,TRBV20-1,NA,TRBJ2-3,TGCAGTGCTAGTATTGTCAGTACGGATACGCAGTATTTT,CSASIVSTDTQYF
NA,TRBV4-3,NA,TRBJ2-5,TGCGCCAGCAGCCAAGATTTTGGGGAGACCCAGTACTTC,CASSQDFGETQYF
many,TRBV20-1,NA,TRBJ1-4,TGCAGTGCCCGCAACGCCAAGGAATCGGGTGAAAAACTGTTTTTT,CSARNAKESGEKLFF
NA,TRBV28,NA,TRBJ2-2,TGTGCCAGCAGCATGGGTGTCGGGGTGGGCACCGGGGAGCTGTTTTTT,CASSMGVGVGTGELFF
many,TRBV20-1,TRBD2,TRBJ2-2,TGCAGTGCTAGAGATCAGCGGGAGGGTGACACCGGGGAGCTGTTTTTT,CSARDQREGDTGELFF
NA,TRBV29-1,TRBD1,TRBJ2-1,TGCAGCCCAAGACAGGGGGCAGGCGGCAGCTCCTACAATGAGCAGTTCTTC,CSPRQGAGGSSYNEQFF
few,TRBV29-1,NA,TRBJ1-1,TGCAGCGCCTCGGGGGGGCTAAGGGGGAGAGACACTGAAGCTTTCTTT,CSASGGLRGRDTEAFF
NA,TRBV7-9,NA,TRBJ1-1,TGTGCCAGCACCCGAGGCAGGGGAGACACTGAAGCTTTCTTT,CASTRGRGDTEAFF
many,TRBV25-1,NA,TRBJ2-3,TGTGCCAGCAGTGACCGACACTTAGAAGGCACAGATACGCAGTATTTT,CASSDRHLEGTDTQYF
NA,TRBV2,NA,TRBJ1-4,TGTGCCAGCAGACTGAGCCCGGCTACAACTAATGAAAAACTGTTTTTT,CASRLSPATTNEKLFF
many,TRBV2,NA,TRBJ1-2,TGTGCCAGTCAGACAGGTTACTATGGCTACACCTTC,CASQTGYYGYTF
NA,TRBV7-9,TRBD1,TRBJ2-7,TGTGCCAGCAGCTCACAGACAGGGGTGTTCCACGAGCAGTACTTC,CASSSQTGVFHEQYF
NA,TRBV11-2,NA,TRBJ2-7,TGTGCCAGCAGCTTAGAAGCAACCGCCTACGAGCAGTACTTC,CASSLEATAYEQYF
NA,TRBV24-1,TRBD2,TRBJ2-1,TGTGCCACCAGTGATTTGGGGATCGGGGGGGGCAATGAGCAGTTCTTC,CATSDLGIGGGNEQFF